This TCR beta chain was documented in a study of control samples from healthy donors and cancer patients. Clones were sequenced by immunoSEQ multiplex PCR, and TCRdb holds only the in-frame ones, with some missing. The data hold roughly 63,000 clones, with approximately 92% observed a single time. V lost 5 bases and J 5 bases, leaving 24 bases between the germline ends. The germline V gene has CDR1 LNHDA and CDR2 SQIVND (reference sequence). The CDR3 loop spans 17 amino acids. The chain is built from TRBV19 and TRBJ1-1, with a tentative D call TRBD1 (5 bases). Sequences were obtained from PBMCs. The clonotype originates from a man aged 35-49 years with colorectal cancer. CDR3 residues: CASSESGTPSRGTEAFF. The CDR3 nucleotides read TGTGCCAGTAGTGAGTCCGGGACTCCCTCCCGCGGGACTGAAGCTTTCTTT. The whole variable domain, filled in from reference TRBV19 and TRBJ1-1, reads DGGITQSPKYLFRKEGQNVTLSCEQNLNHDAMYWYRQDPGQGLRLIYYSQIVNDFQKGDIAEGYSVSREKKESFPLTVTSAQKNPTAFYLCASSESGTPSRGTEAFFGQGTRLTVV.